The clone carrying this TCR beta chain showed up just a few times. Method: immunoSEQ multiplex PCR; TCRdb's copy keeps in-frame clones and lacks some. The sample holds 150,000 or so clones; more than 75% are singletons and the top ten take over 7.5%. This sample stems from a study of blood T cell repertoires in COVID-19. The sequence came from a woman aged 70-85 years with acute or convalescent COVID-19. The sample taken for sequencing was peripheral blood.

Here the CDR3 reads CASSRPGTEAFF. CDR3 nucleotides: TGTGCCAGCAGCCGGCCGGGGACTGAAGCTTTCTTT. This chain uses TRBV3-1 (or the pseudogene TRBV3-2) with TRBJ1-1; no definite D call. V lost 4 bases, J lost 5 bases, and 8 bases lay in between. This CDR3 contains 12 residues. Germline loops: CDR1 LGHDT, CDR2 YNNKEL (reference sequence).